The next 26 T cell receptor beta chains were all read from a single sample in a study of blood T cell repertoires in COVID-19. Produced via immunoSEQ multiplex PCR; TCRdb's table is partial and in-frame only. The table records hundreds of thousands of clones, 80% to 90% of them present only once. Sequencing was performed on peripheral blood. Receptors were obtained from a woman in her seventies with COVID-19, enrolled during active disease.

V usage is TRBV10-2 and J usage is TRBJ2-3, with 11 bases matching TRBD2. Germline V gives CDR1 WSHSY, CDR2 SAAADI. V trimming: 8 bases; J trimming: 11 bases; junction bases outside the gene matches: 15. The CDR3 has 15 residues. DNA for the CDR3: TGCGCCAGCTTGGGGGCTAGCGGGGGGACAGGTGGGCAGTATTTT. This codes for CASLGASGGTGGQYF.

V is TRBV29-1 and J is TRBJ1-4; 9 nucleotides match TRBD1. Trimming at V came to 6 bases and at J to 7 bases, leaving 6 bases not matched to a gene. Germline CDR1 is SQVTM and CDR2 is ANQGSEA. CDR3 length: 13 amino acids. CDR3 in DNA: TGCAGCGTCCCCGGGACAGGGAGTGAAAAACTGTTTTTT. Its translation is CSVPGTGSEKLFF.

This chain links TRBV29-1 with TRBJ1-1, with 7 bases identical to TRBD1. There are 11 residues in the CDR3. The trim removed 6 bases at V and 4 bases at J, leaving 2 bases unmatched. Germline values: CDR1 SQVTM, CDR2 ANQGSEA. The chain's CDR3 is CSVDRATEAFF. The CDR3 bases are TGCAGCGTAGACAGGGCCACTGAAGCTTTCTTT.

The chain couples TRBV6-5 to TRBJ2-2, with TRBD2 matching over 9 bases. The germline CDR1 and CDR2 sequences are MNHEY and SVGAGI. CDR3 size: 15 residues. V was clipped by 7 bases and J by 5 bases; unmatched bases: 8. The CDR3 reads CASNNLAGSTGELFF. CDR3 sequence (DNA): TGTGCCAGCAACAACCTAGCGGGGAGTACCGGGGAGCTGTTTTTT.

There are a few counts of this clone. The CDR3 DNA follows: TGTGCCAGCAGCTTATCTACGCACTCTGGAAACACCATATATTTT. Encoded protein: CASSLSTHSGNTIYF. This chain links TRBV11-2 with TRBJ1-3; no reliable D call. This CDR3 has 15 residues. The germline gives CDR1 SGHAT, CDR2 FQNNGV. V lost 2 bases and J lost 0, with 8 bases in between.

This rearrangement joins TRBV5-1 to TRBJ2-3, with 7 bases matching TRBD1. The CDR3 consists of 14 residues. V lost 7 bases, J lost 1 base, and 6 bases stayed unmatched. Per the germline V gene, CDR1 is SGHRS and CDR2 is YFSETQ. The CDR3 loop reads CASSTGDRTDTQYF. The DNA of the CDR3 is TGCGCCAGCTCAACAGGGGATCGCACAGATACGCAGTATTTT.

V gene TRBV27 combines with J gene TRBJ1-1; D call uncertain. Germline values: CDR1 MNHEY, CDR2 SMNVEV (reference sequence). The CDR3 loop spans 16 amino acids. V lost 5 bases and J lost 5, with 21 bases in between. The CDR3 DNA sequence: TGTGCCAGCAGTCCCCGATTGGGCCAACGGGGAACTGAAGCTTTCTTT. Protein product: CASSPRLGQRGTEAFF.

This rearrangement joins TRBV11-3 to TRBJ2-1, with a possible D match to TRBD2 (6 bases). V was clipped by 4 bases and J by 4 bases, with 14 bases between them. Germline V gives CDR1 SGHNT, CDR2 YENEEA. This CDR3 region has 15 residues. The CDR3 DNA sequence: TGTGCCAGCAGCTCGCGGGACTCGTCGTACAATGAGCAGTTCTTC. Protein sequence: CASSSRDSSYNEQFF.

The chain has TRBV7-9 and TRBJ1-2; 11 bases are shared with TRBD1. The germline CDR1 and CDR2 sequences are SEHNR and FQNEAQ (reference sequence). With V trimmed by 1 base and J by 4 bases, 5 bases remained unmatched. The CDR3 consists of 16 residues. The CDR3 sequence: CASSLGRTGGTYGYTF. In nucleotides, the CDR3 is TGTGCCAGCAGCTTAGGTCGGACAGGGGGCACCTATGGCTACACCTTC.

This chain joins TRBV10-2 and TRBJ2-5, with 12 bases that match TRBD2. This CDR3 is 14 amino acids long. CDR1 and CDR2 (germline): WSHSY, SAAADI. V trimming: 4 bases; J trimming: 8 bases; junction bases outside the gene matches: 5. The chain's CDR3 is CASSGTSGEATQYF. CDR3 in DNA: TGCGCCAGCAGTGGGACTAGCGGGGAGGCAACCCAGTACTTC.

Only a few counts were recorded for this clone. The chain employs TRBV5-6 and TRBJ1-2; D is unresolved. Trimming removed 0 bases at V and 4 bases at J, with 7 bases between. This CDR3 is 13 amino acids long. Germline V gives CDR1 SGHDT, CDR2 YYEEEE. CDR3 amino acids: CASSLEQSYGYTF. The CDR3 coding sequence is TGTGCCAGCAGCTTGGAACAGAGCTATGGCTACACCTTC. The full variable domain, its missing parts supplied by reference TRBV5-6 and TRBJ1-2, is DAGVTQSPTHLIKTRGQQVTLRCSPKSGHDTVSWYQQALGQGPQFIFQYYEEEERQRGNFPDRFSGHQFPNYSSELNVNALLLGDSALYLCASSLEQSYGYTFGSGTRLTVV.

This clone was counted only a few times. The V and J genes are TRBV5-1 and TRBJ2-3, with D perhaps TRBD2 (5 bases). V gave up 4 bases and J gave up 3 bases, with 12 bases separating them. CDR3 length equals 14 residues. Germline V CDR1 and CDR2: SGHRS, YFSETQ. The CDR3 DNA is TGCGCCAGCAGCCCAGTGGGAGAAACAGATACGCAGTATTTT. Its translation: CASSPVGETDTQYF.

CDR3 sequence (DNA): TGTGCCATCAGTGAGGTGGGGAGCACTGAAGCTTTCTTT. Translated: CAISEVGSTEAFF. The gene calls are TRBV10-3 and TRBJ1-1, with D unresolved. Germline CDR1 and CDR2: ENHRY and SYGVKD. This CDR3 is built from 13 residues. The ends were cut back, 2 bases at V and 4 bases at J, with 8 bases in the middle.

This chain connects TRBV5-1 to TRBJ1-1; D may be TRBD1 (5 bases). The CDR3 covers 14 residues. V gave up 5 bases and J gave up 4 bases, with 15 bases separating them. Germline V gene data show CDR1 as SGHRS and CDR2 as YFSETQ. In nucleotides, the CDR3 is TGCGCCAGCAGTTCCGGGACTAAGGGCACTGAAGCTTTCTTT. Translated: CASSSGTKGTEAFF.

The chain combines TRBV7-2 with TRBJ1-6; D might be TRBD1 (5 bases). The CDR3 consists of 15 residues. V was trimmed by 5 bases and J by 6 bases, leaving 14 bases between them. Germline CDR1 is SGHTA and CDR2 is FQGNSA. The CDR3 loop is CASSPAGIPNSPLHF. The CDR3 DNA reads TGTGCCAGCAGCCCAGCAGGGATCCCTAATTCACCCCTCCACTTT.

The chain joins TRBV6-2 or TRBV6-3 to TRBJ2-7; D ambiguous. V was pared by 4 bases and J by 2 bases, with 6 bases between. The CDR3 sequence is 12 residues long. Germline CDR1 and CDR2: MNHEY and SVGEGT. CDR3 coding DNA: TGTGCCAGCAGTTCGGGTCCCTACGAGCAGTACTTC. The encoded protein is CASSSGPYEQYF.

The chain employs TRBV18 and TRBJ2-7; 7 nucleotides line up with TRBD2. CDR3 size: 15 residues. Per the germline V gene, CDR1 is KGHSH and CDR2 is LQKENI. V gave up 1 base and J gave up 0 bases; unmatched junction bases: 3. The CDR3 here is CASSPRRGSSYEQYF. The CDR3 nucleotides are TGTGCCAGCTCACCACGGCGGGGGAGCTCCTACGAGCAGTACTTC. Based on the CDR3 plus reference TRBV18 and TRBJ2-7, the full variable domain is NAGVMQNPRHLVRRRGQEARLRCSPMKGHSHVYWYRQLPEEGLKFMVYLQKENIIDESGMPKERFSAEFPKEGPSILRIQQVVRGDSAAYFCASSPRRGSSYEQYFGPGTRLTVT.

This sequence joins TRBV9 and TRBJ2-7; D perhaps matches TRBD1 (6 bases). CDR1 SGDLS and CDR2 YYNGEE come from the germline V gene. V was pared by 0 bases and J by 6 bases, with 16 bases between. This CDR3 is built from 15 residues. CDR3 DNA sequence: TGTGCCAGCAGCGTAGTCTCCGAAAGGGGGTCCGAGCAGTACTTC. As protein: CASSVVSERGSEQYF.

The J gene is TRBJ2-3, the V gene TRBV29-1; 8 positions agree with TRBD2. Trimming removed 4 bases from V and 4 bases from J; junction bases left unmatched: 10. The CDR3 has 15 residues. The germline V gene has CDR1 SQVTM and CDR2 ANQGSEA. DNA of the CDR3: TGCAGCGTTGGAATTCTGGGACTAGTGTCAGATACGCAGTATTTT. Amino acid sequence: CSVGILGLVSDTQYF.

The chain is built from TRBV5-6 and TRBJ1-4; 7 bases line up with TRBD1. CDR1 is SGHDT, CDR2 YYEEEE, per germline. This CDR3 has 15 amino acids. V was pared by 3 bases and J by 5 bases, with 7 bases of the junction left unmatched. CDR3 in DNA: TGTGCCAGCAGCTGGGGACAGCCCCCCAATGAAAAACTGTTTTTT. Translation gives CASSWGQPPNEKLFF.

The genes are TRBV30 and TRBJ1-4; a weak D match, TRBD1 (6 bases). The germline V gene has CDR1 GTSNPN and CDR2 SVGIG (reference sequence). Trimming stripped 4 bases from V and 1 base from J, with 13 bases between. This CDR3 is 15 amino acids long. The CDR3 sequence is CAWMKTGLTNEKLFF. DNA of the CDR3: TGTGCCTGGATGAAAACAGGGTTAACTAATGAAAAACTGTTTTTT. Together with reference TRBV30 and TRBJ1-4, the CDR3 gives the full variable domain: SQTIHQWPATLVQPVGSPLSLECTVEGTSNPNLYWYRQAAGRGLQLLFYSVGIGQISSEVPQNLSASRPQDRQFILSSKKLLLSDSGFYLCAWMKTGLTNEKLFFGSGTQLSVL.

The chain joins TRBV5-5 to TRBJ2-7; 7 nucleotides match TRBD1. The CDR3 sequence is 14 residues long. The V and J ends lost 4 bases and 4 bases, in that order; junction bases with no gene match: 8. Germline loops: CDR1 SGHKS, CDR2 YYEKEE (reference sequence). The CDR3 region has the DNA TGTGCCAGCAGCCCACGACAGGGTGAATACGAGCAGTACTTC. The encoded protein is CASSPRQGEYEQYF.

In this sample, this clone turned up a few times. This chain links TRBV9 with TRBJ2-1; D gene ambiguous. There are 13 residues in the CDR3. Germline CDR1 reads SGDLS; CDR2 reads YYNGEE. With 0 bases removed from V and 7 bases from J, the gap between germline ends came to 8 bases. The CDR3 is CASSVDGGNEQFF. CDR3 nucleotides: TGTGCCAGCAGCGTAGATGGCGGAAATGAGCAGTTCTTC.

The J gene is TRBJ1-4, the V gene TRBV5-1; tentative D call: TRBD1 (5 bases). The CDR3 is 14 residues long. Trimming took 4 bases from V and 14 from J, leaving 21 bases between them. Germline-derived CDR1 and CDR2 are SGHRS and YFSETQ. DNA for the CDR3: TGCGCCAGCAGCCCAGTCCCCGACGCCAAGGGGCTGTTTTTT. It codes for CASSPVPDAKGLFF.

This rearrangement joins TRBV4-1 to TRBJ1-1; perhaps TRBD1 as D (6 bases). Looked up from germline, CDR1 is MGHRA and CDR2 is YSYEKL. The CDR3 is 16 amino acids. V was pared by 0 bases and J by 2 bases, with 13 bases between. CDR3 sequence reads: CASSQEKIRGNTEAFF. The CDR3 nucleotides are TGCGCCAGCAGCCAAGAAAAAATCAGGGGAAACACTGAAGCTTTCTTT.

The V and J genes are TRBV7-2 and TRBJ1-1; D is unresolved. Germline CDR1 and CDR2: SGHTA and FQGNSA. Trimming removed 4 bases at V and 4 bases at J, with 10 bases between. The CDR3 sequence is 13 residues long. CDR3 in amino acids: CASSYSEGTEAFF. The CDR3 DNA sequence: TGTGCCAGCAGCTACTCGGAGGGCACTGAAGCTTTCTTT.